This entry lists 30 T cell receptor beta chains sequenced from one sample in a study of blood T cell repertoires in COVID-19 (dated by TCRdb to about 2020). The library relied on the immunoSEQ multiplex PCR assay. This is the immuneACCESS table as TCRdb keeps it, with only in-frame sequences that have V and J called. A part of the clones is gone; compared with another copy, unresolved V genes explain less than half, and the rest is unexplained. This sample is represented by more than 250,000 clones; around 90% of them were singletons. Of the sample, approximately 6.5% falls within the top ten clones. The sequenced material came from peripheral blood. These receptors were collected from a man aged 18 to 29 who had recovered from COVID-19.

This chain links TRBV7-9 with TRBJ1-2; possible D gene TRBD1, 5 bases. Germline V lookup: CDR1 SEHNR, CDR2 FQNEAQ (reference sequence). V gave up 8 bases and J gave up 3 bases, with 13 bases separating them. This CDR3 is built from 13 residues. The CDR3 DNA follows: TGTGCCAGCCTAGGGCAGGGCCACTATGGCTACACCTTC. Protein sequence: CASLGQGHYGYTF.

The CDR3 reads CASSAPGQGAPNEQFF. The CDR3 coding sequence is TGTGCCAGTAGTGCTCCGGGACAGGGGGCGCCCAATGAGCAGTTCTTC. This sequence joins TRBV19 and TRBJ2-1; the match to TRBD1 covers 12 bases. Germline V gene data show CDR1 as LNHDA and CDR2 as SQIVND (reference sequence). This CDR3 is built from 16 residues. V dropped 5 bases and J dropped 6; count of bases not matched to a gene: 8.

The gene calls are TRBV29-1 and TRBJ2-1, with TRBD2 matching 14 bases. This CDR3 is 17 amino acids long. V shed 4 bases and J 6 bases; nucleotides not matched to a gene: 11. Germline V CDR1 and CDR2: SQVTM, ANQGSEA. CDR3 coding DNA: TGCAGCGTTGTAAGACTAGCGGGAGGGCCAAGAAGCAATGAGCAGTTCTTC. This sequence encodes CSVVRLAGGPRSNEQFF.

This clone has only one observation. This sequence joins TRBV11-3 and TRBJ2-1; 7 nucleotides align to TRBD2. The CDR3 has 14 amino acids. After removal of 1 base from V and 9 bases from J, the junction contained 6 bases not matched to a gene. Germline V gives CDR1 SGHNT, CDR2 YENEEA. CDR3 loop: CASSLGAGSLEQFF. The CDR3 DNA is TGTGCCAGCAGCTTAGGAGCGGGGTCCCTTGAGCAGTTCTTC. Combining the CDR3 with reference TRBV11-3 and TRBJ2-1 gives the whole variable domain EAGVVQSPRYKIIEKKQPVAFWCNPISGHNTLYWYLQNLGQGPELLIRYENEEAVDDSQLPKDRFSAERLKGVDSTLKIQPAELGDSAVYLCASSLGAGSLEQFFGPGTRLTVL.

This clone was detected a few times. The gene calls are TRBV6-5 and TRBJ1-5; no reliable D call. Looked up from germline, CDR1 is MNHEY and CDR2 is SVGAGI. V was shortened by 6 bases and J by 0 bases, with 3 bases between the two germline ends. This CDR3 is built from 12 residues. Here the CDR3 reads CASRRSNQPQHF. CDR3 DNA: TGTGCCAGCAGGCGTAGCAATCAGCCCCAGCATTTT.

This clone has only one observation. The CDR3 sequence is CASSFAGQNGYTF. For the CDR3, the DNA is TGTGCCAGCAGCTTCGCGGGACAGAATGGCTACACCTTC. V gene TRBV5-4 combines with J gene TRBJ1-2; 7 positions match TRBD1. The trim removed 2 bases at V and 6 bases at J, leaving 4 bases unmatched. The CDR3 is made up of 13 amino acids. From germline, CDR1 is SGHNT and CDR2 YYREEE (reference sequence).

In this sample, this clone turned up once. Possible read error: a much larger clone is one base away. This rearrangement joins TRBV6-5 to TRBJ2-7, with 10 bases matching TRBD1. The germline CDR1 and CDR2 sequences are MNHEY and SVGAGI. This CDR3 region has 13 residues. J lost 2 bases, V lost 6 bases, and 1 base had no gene match. CDR3 region: CASRGTGAYEQYF. The DNA of the CDR3 is TGTGCCAGCAGAGGGACAGGGGCCTACGAGCAGTACTTC.

CDR3 loop: CASGGTGENEQFF. CDR3 in DNA: TGTGCCAGCGGGGGGACAGGGGAGAATGAGCAGTTCTTC. This chain connects TRBV11-2 to TRBJ2-1, with 10 bases fitting TRBD1. Germline V lookup: CDR1 SGHAT, CDR2 FQNNGV. CDR3 size: 13 residues. V was pared by 8 bases and J by 7 bases, with 5 bases of the junction left unmatched.

About this clone: Other nucleotide sequences in the sample specify the same CDR3. The chain has TRBV6-5 and TRBJ1-1; the D is unclear. Germline CDR1 is MNHEY and CDR2 is SVGAGI. Trimming shortened V by 0 bases and J by 4 bases, and 6 bases separated the two germline ends. This CDR3 has 13 amino acids. Here the CDR3 reads CASSYSSRTEAFF. Here the CDR3 DNA reads TGTGCCAGCAGTTACTCGAGCCGCACTGAAGCTTTCTTT.

The chain is built from TRBV12-5 and TRBJ1-5; 10 positions match TRBD1. Trimming took 7 bases from V and 5 from J; bases not matched to a gene: 14. The CDR3 sequence is 17 residues long. Per germline, CDR1 LGHNT and CDR2 FRNRAP. CDR3: CASVGTGDTLGDQPQHF. As DNA, the CDR3 is TGTGCTAGTGTCGGGACAGGGGATACCCTGGGTGATCAGCCCCAGCATTTT.

The V call is TRBV2, the J call TRBJ1-4; 7 nucleotides align to TRBD1. The CDR3 consists of 15 residues. The V and J ends lost 7 bases and 11 bases, in that order; junction bases with no gene match: 16. CDR1 SNHLY and CDR2 FYNNEI come from the germline V gene. In nucleotides, the CDR3 is TGTGCCAGCACCATCAGGACCGGGACAGCAGAGAAACTGTTTTTT. Amino acid sequence: CASTIRTGTAEKLFF.

This chain joins TRBV9 and TRBJ2-1; D is unclear. Trimming removed 0 bases from V and 6 bases from J, with 7 bases in between. This CDR3 has 13 residues. CDR1 is SGDLS and CDR2 is YYNGEE in the germline V gene. This CDR3 is CASSVGASNEQFF. CDR3 coding DNA: TGTGCCAGCAGCGTAGGAGCATCCAATGAGCAGTTCTTC.

This chain uses TRBV24-1 with TRBJ2-2; D unclear. V was clipped by 6 bases and J by 3 bases, with 10 bases between them. Germline V gives CDR1 KGHDR, CDR2 SFDVKD. This CDR3 has 14 amino acids. The CDR3 is CATSFQVDTGELFF. The CDR3, as DNA: TGTGCCACCAGTTTCCAGGTCGACACCGGGGAGCTGTTTTTT.

This clone occurred a few times. The chain uses TRBV5-1 and TRBJ1-5; TRBD1 is a possible D gene (6 bases). In germline, CDR1 is SGHRS, CDR2 YFSETQ. V lost 4 bases, J lost 5 bases, and 13 bases lay in between. The CDR3 contains 14 residues. CDR3 residues: CASSPGDIDQPQHF. For the CDR3, the DNA is TGCGCCAGCAGCCCCGGGGACATCGATCAGCCCCAGCATTTT.

This sequence joins TRBV7-9 and TRBJ2-7; possible D gene TRBD1, 8 bases. This CDR3 is built from 15 residues. Trimming took off 5 bases at V and 3 bases at J, with 17 bases between the two ends. CDR1 and CDR2 (germline): SEHNR, FQNEAQ (reference sequence). The CDR3 loop is CASSAQDREGYEQYF. DNA for the CDR3: TGTGCCAGCAGCGCGCAGGACAGGGAGGGCTACGAGCAGTACTTC.

The rearrangement links TRBV6-6 to TRBJ1-5, with a tentative D call TRBD1 (5 bases). V was pared by 5 bases and J by 0 bases, with 29 bases between. The length of the CDR3 is 21 residues. In germline, CDR1 is MNHNY, CDR2 SVGAGI (reference sequence). The CDR3 sequence: CASSRFLGEGPPIDSNQPQHF. CDR3 sequence (DNA): TGTGCCAGCAGTCGGTTTTTAGGGGAGGGCCCCCCAATCGATAGCAATCAGCCCCAGCATTTT.

The chain recombines TRBV6-5 with TRBJ1-6; 7 bases line up with TRBD1. Trimming at V came to 0 bases and at J to 10 bases, leaving 6 bases not matched to a gene. From germline, CDR1 is MNHEY and CDR2 SVGAGI. This CDR3 region has 15 residues. CDR3: CASSYSTGRNSPLHF. CDR3 DNA sequence: TGTGCCAGCAGTTACTCGACAGGGAGGAACTCACCCCTCCACTTT.

This chain connects TRBV7-2 to TRBJ2-1, with a possible D match to TRBD2 (6 bases). This CDR3 is built from 15 residues. CDR1 is SGHTA and CDR2 is FQGNSA in the germline V gene. Trimming took 2 bases from V and 2 from J, leaving 10 bases between them. The CDR3 DNA follows: TGTGCCAGCAGCTTATCCGGGAGTCCCTACAATGAGCAGTTCTTC. Encoded protein: CASSLSGSPYNEQFF. Supplemented by reference TRBV7-2 and TRBJ2-1, the full variable domain reads GAGVSQSPSNKVTEKGKDVELRCDPISGHTALYWYRQSLGQGLEFLIYFQGNSAPDKSGLPSDRFSAERTGGSVSTLTIQRTQQEDSAVYLCASSLSGSPYNEQFFGPGTRLTVL.

This rearrangement joins TRBV7-8 to TRBJ1-1, with a tentative D call TRBD1 (6 bases). The germline V gene encodes CDR1 SGHVS and CDR2 FQNEAQ. Between the trimmed V and J ends, which lost 6 bases and 5 bases, there was a span of 10 bases. CDR3 length: 12 residues. The CDR3 is CASRKTGTEAFF. CDR3 bases: TGTGCCAGCAGAAAAACAGGGACTGAAGCTTTCTTT. Together with reference TRBV7-8 and TRBJ1-1, the CDR3 gives the full variable domain: GAGVSQSPRYKVAKRGQDVALRCDPISGHVSLFWYQQALGQGPEFLTYFQNEAQLDKSGLPSDRFFAERPEGSVSTLKIQRTQQEDSAVYLCASRKTGTEAFFGQGTRLTVV.

This clone was picked up a small number of times. The chain uses TRBV19 and TRBJ1-2; TRBD1 is a possible D gene (6 bases). Germline CDR1 and CDR2: LNHDA and SQIVND (reference sequence). V was clipped by 5 bases and J by 1 base, with 14 bases between them. This CDR3 comprises 15 residues. The CDR3, as DNA: TGTGCCAGTAGTTTCTCCGGGACACTTAACTATGGCTACACCTTC. This sequence encodes CASSFSGTLNYGYTF.

This chain joins TRBV5-4 and TRBJ1-1; a possible D gene is TRBD1 (5 bases). Germline CDR1 SGHNT, CDR2 YYREEE (reference sequence). Trimming left V 4 bases short and J 0 bases short, with 10 bases between. The length of the CDR3 is 14 residues. The chain's CDR3 is CASSPAGVNTEAFF. In nucleotides, the CDR3 is TGTGCCAGCAGCCCGGCGGGGGTGAACACTGAAGCTTTCTTT.

The chain joins TRBV5-1 to TRBJ1-2; 9 nucleotides agree with TRBD1. The germline gives CDR1 SGHRS, CDR2 YFSETQ. Trimming took 3 bases from V and 7 from J; bases not matched to a gene: 13. The length of the CDR3 is 16 residues. CDR3 amino acids: CASSSPGQGRASGYTF. The CDR3 bases are TGCGCCAGCAGCTCCCCGGGACAGGGTCGTGCAAGTGGCTACACCTTC.

The chain recombines TRBV29-1 with TRBJ2-3, with 9 bases that match TRBD1. V gave up 7 bases and J gave up 5 bases; unmatched junction bases: 7. Germline V gene sequence: CDR1 SQVTM, CDR2 ANQGSEA. This CDR3 is built from 13 residues. The CDR3 sequence: CSGGGQGGDTQYF. CDR3 nucleotides: TGCAGCGGGGGGGGACAGGGTGGAGATACGCAGTATTTT.

V usage is TRBV30 and J usage is TRBJ1-2, with a possible D match to TRBD1 (6 bases). The germline V gene has CDR1 GTSNPN and CDR2 SVGIG (reference sequence). This CDR3 has 14 amino acids. Between the trimmed V and J ends, which lost 0 bases and 6 bases, there was a span of 14 bases. CDR3 sequence reads: CAWSVRQHRDGYTF. The CDR3 DNA follows: TGTGCCTGGAGTGTTAGACAACACAGGGATGGCTACACCTTC.

In its sample, this clone was seen once. The gene calls are TRBV18 and TRBJ2-7, with TRBD1 as a possible D gene (6 bases). V was trimmed by 3 bases and J by 3 bases, leaving 21 bases between them. The V gene's germline CDR1 is KGHSH and CDR2 LQKENI. The CDR3 covers 17 residues. The CDR3 here is CASSPPRTAALYYEQYF. In DNA form, the CDR3 reads TGTGCCAGCTCACCTCCGAGGACAGCGGCCCTCTACTACGAGCAGTACTTC.

The J gene is TRBJ1-2, the V gene TRBV15; 9 bases match TRBD1. The CDR3 loop spans 16 amino acids. Germline V gives CDR1 LNHNV, CDR2 YYDKDF (reference sequence). V shed 1 base, J shed 8 bases, and the junction held 11 bases outside the gene matches. The CDR3 DNA follows: TGTGCCACCAGCAGAGGGAGTTGGGGACAGGGAGGGGGCTACACCTTC. Translated, it gives CATSRGSWGQGGGYTF.

The V and J genes are TRBV29-1 and TRBJ2-2, with D perhaps matching TRBD2 (5 bases). V lost 0 bases, J lost 4 bases, and 9 bases lay in between. CDR1 is SQVTM, CDR2 ANQGSEA, per germline. The CDR3 totals 14 residues. CDR3 amino acids: CSVEEGGSTGELFF. The CDR3, as DNA: TGCAGCGTTGAAGAGGGTGGGAGCACCGGGGAGCTGTTTTTT.

The V call is TRBV25-1, the J call TRBJ1-1; maybe TRBD1 (5 bases). The germline CDR1 and CDR2 sequences are MGHDK and SYGVNS. This CDR3 has 12 amino acids. The V end was cut by 3 bases, the J end by 6 bases, with 8 bases between. CDR3 protein: CASSEGGAEAFF. The CDR3 DNA reads as TGTGCCAGCAGTGAGGGGGGGGCTGAAGCTTTCTTT.

The chain joins TRBV10-1 to TRBJ1-4; TRBD1 agrees at 7 bases. Germline assignment: CDR1 WNHNN and CDR2 SYGVQD (reference sequence). Trimming cost V 2 bases and J 6 bases; bases outside gene matches: 6. The CDR3 contains 15 residues. CDR3 DNA sequence: TGCGCCAGCAGTGAGAATTTCGGACAGGATGAAAAACTGTTTTTT. Translating gives CASSENFGQDEKLFF.

The chain joins TRBV2 to TRBJ2-5, with a weak D call TRBD1 (5 bases). Germline CDR1 is SNHLY and CDR2 is FYNNEI. Trimming removed 6 bases at V and 5 bases at J, with 10 bases between. The CDR3 is made up of 12 amino acids. CDR3 bases: TGTGCCAGCAGGGACATAGGGGAGACCCAGTACTTC. Its protein product is CASRDIGETQYF.